Listed below are T cell receptor beta chains from one sample, sequenced in a study of OX40 agonist ivuxolimab in advanced cancers. Assay used: immunoSEQ multiplex PCR; TCRdb lists only in-frame clones, some missing. The data hold some 77,000 clones, with 80% to 90% observed a single time. The sample consisted of CD4+ or CD8+ T cells sorted from blood, taken in a trial of the OX40 agonist ivuxolimab. Every receptor here comes from an adult with an advanced solid tumor such as melanoma, head and neck, liver or kidney cancer. Both conserved end residues are part of each CDR3. The order of the fields is V gene, J gene, D gene, clone size, CDR3 protein, CDR3 DNA. The D gene is left open where the match is weak. Clone sizes are given selectively: once, few, many, or a class where the clone is expanded.

TRBV5-6,TRBJ1-1,.,.,CASSLSGVTEAFF,TGTGCCAGCAGCTTGTCAGGGGTGACTGAAGCTTTCTTT
TRBV6-5,TRBJ2-1,TRBD2,once,CASSYSGGSTYEQFF,TGTGCCAGCAGTTACTCTGGCGGGAGTACGTATGAGCAGTTCTTC
TRBV5-6,TRBJ2-1,TRBD2,.,CASSPLAGGRTYNEQFF,TGTGCCAGCAGCCCTCTAGCGGGAGGTCGGACCTACAATGAGCAGTTCTTC
TRBV10-2,TRBJ1-1,.,.,CATKGFTEAFF,TGCGCCACGAAGGGGTTCACTGAAGCTTTCTTT
TRBV29-1,TRBJ2-6,.,.,CSVEEGANVLTF,TGCAGCGTTGAGGAAGGGGCCAACGTCCTGACTTTC
TRBV7-3,TRBJ2-3,.,.,CASSKGSGTDTQYF,TGTGCCAGCTCAAAAGGGAGTGGCACAGATACGCAGTATTTT
TRBV7-2,TRBJ2-3,.,.,CASSLGGYTQYF,TGTGCCAGCAGCTTAGGCGGATATACGCAGTATTTT
TRBV2,TRBJ1-1,.,.,CASSGTMNTEAFF,TGTGCCAGCAGCGGGACAATGAACACTGAAGCTTTCTTT
TRBV6-1,TRBJ1-1,.,.,CASIVGVNTEAFF,TGTGCCAGCATTGTGGGCGTTAACACTGAAGCTTTCTTT
TRBV16,TRBJ1-5,.,.,CASSQYRVSNQPQHF,TGTGCCAGCAGCCAGTACAGGGTTAGCAATCAGCCCCAGCATTTT
TRBV9,TRBJ2-2,.,.,CASSATPSATGELFF,TGTGCCAGCAGCGCAACCCCATCAGCCACCGGGGAGCTGTTTTTT
TRBV5-6,TRBJ1-1,.,.,CASSSWTGIAFF,TGTGCCAGCAGCTCTTGGACGGGGATAGCTTTCTTT
TRBV11-3,TRBJ2-3,.,few,CASSLSTDTQYF,TGTGCCAGCAGCTTGAGCACAGATACGCAGTATTTT
TRBV6-6,TRBJ2-1,TRBD2,.,CASSRGGLVYNEQFF,TGTGCCAGCAGCCGCGGCGGACTAGTCTACAATGAGCAGTTCTTC
TRBV11-2,TRBJ2-7,.,.,CASSLDPGRIFYEQYF,TGTGCCAGCAGCTTAGACCCGGGGCGGATTTTTTACGAGCAGTACTTC
TRBV6-6,TRBJ2-5,TRBD1,.,CASSRDREWETQYF,TGTGCCAGCAGTAGGGACAGGGAGTGGGAGACCCAGTACTTC
TRBV5-1,TRBJ2-3,.,.,CASRGGASTDTQYF,TGCGCCAGCAGAGGAGGGGCTAGCACAGATACGCAGTATTTT
TRBV6-5,TRBJ1-1,.,once,CASSYIKGTEAFF,TGTGCCAGCAGTTACATTAAGGGGACGGAAGCTTTCTTT
TRBV11-1,TRBJ2-1,TRBD2,.,CASSPKRGGTYNEQFF,TGTGCCAGCAGCCCAAAGCGGGGGGGAACCTACAATGAGCAGTTCTTC
TRBV11-2,TRBJ2-1,TRBD2,.,CASSLDLSGANNEQFF,TGTGCCAGCAGCTTAGATCTAAGCGGGGCCAATAATGAGCAGTTCTTC
TRBV7-2,TRBJ2-1,.,few,CASSLYGAYNEQFF,TGTGCCAGCAGCTTATACGGCGCCTACAATGAGCAGTTCTTC
TRBV7-2,TRBJ2-3,TRBD1,.,CASSLGWGQGEDTQYF,TGTGCCAGCAGCTTAGGGTGGGGACAGGGGGAGGACACGCAGTATTTT
TRBV7-2,TRBJ1-1,TRBD1,once,CASSLPTGGNTEAFF,TGTGCCAGCAGCTTACCCACAGGGGGGAACACTGAAGCTTTCTTT
TRBV6-4,TRBJ1-1,.,.,CASSEQLGTEAFF,TGTGCCAGCAGTGAACAGCTGGGCACTGAAGCTTTCTTT
TRBV30,TRBJ1-3,.,.,CAWKPLTGFAGNTIYF,TGTGCCTGGAAACCTCTCACAGGGTTTGCTGGAAACACCATATATTTT
TRBV30,TRBJ1-2,.,.,CAWSEVGQGGYTF,TGTGCCTGGAGTGAGGTGGGGCAGGGTGGCTACACCTTC
TRBV6-6,TRBJ2-3,TRBD2,.,CASTTPAGGPGDTQYF,TGTGCCAGCACCACCCCGGCGGGGGGACCTGGAGATACGCAGTATTTT
TRBV29-1,TRBJ2-2,.,.,CSSSLGTGELFF,TGCAGCTCATCCTTGGGCACCGGGGAGCTGTTTTTT
TRBV18,TRBJ1-4,.,.,CASSPPGLNEKLFF,TGTGCCAGCTCACCACCGGGGCTTAATGAAAAACTGTTTTTT
TRBV11-3,TRBJ1-2,.,.,CASSSTANYGYTF,TGTGCCAGCAGCTCGACAGCTAACTATGGCTACACCTTC
TRBV6-5,TRBJ1-4,TRBD1,.,CASSRRDRNEKLFF,TGTGCCAGCAGTCGCCGGGACAGGAATGAAAAACTGTTTTTT
TRBV6-6,TRBJ1-1,TRBD1,.,CASSYPGTGEAFF,TGTGCCAGCAGTTACCCCGGGACAGGTGAAGCTTTCTTT
TRBV18,TRBJ2-3,.,once,CASSPSRGRGDTQYF,TGTGCCAGCTCACCGTCCAGGGGAAGAGGAGATACGCAGTATTTT
TRBV9,TRBJ2-7,TRBD2,.,CASSVTSGGGYEQYF,TGTGCCAGCAGCGTGACTAGCGGGGGAGGCTACGAGCAGTACTTC
TRBV7-2,TRBJ1-3,.,.,CASSQDQGNGNTIYF,TGTGCCAGCAGCCAAGATCAGGGAAACGGAAACACCATATATTTT
TRBV5-1,TRBJ1-1,TRBD1,.,CASSLGRTGRGEAFF,TGCGCCAGCAGCTTGGGTAGGACAGGGCGGGGTGAAGCTTTCTTT
TRBV6-6,TRBJ1-3,.,.,CASSYGDSGNTIYF,TGTGCCAGCAGTTACGGTGACTCTGGAAACACCATATATTTT
TRBV6-6,TRBJ1-1,.,once,CASTIYGQNTEAFF,TGTGCCAGCACAATTTACGGACAGAACACTGAAGCTTTCTTT
TRBV29-1,TRBJ1-1,.,.,CSAGHQGTEAFF,TGCAGCGCCGGACACCAGGGAACTGAAGCTTTCTTT
TRBV7-8,TRBJ1-6,.,once,CASSSRPGSSYNSPLHF,TGTGCCAGCAGCTCCAGACCCGGGAGCTCCTATAATTCACCCCTCCACTTT
TRBV18,TRBJ2-7,TRBD1,.,CASSPQGQGIHEQYF,TGTGCCAGCTCACCACAGGGACAGGGTATACACGAGCAGTACTTC
TRBV4-3,TRBJ2-1,TRBD2,.,CASSQDGTSGVNWQFF,TGCGCCAGCAGCCAAGACGGGACTAGCGGGGTAAATTGGCAGTTCTTC
TRBV7-2,TRBJ2-3,TRBD2,.,CASSLAGTSGRDPTDTQYF,TGTGCCAGCAGCTTAGCGGGTACTAGCGGGAGGGATCCCACAGATACGCAGTATTTT
TRBV4-1,TRBJ2-3,TRBD2,few,CASSQGERLAVDTQYF,TGCGCCAGCAGCCAAGGAGAGAGACTAGCTGTAGATACGCAGTATTTT
TRBV5-4,TRBJ1-4,TRBD1,.,CASSPQGAGSEKLFF,TGTGCCAGCAGCCCCCAGGGGGCAGGTAGTGAAAAACTGTTTTTT
TRBV27,TRBJ2-7,TRBD2,.,CASSFLTSGLYYEQYF,TGTGCCAGCAGTTTTCTCACTAGCGGTCTTTACTACGAGCAGTACTTC
TRBV5-1,TRBJ1-4,.,few,CASSLGQLDNEKLFF,TGCGCCAGCAGCTTAGGACAGCTTGATAATGAAAAACTGTTTTTT
TRBV14,TRBJ2-5,.,.,CASSHQGLGETQYF,TGTGCCAGCAGCCACCAGGGCCTAGGGGAGACCCAGTACTTC
TRBV11-1,TRBJ2-7,.,few,CASSLDSRVSYEQYF,TGTGCCAGCAGCTTAGACTCCCGCGTCTCCTACGAGCAGTACTTC
TRBV7-9,TRBJ1-1,.,.,CASSLAGNEAFF,TGTGCCAGCAGCTTAGCAGGGAATGAAGCTTTCTTT
TRBV10-3,TRBJ2-2,.,.,CAIRSGGEETGELFF,TGTGCCATCAGGTCTGGCGGAGAGGAGACCGGGGAGCTGTTTTTT
TRBV7-9,TRBJ2-1,TRBD1,.,CASSYNRGHNEQFF,TGTGCCAGCAGCTACAACAGGGGGCACAATGAGCAGTTCTTC